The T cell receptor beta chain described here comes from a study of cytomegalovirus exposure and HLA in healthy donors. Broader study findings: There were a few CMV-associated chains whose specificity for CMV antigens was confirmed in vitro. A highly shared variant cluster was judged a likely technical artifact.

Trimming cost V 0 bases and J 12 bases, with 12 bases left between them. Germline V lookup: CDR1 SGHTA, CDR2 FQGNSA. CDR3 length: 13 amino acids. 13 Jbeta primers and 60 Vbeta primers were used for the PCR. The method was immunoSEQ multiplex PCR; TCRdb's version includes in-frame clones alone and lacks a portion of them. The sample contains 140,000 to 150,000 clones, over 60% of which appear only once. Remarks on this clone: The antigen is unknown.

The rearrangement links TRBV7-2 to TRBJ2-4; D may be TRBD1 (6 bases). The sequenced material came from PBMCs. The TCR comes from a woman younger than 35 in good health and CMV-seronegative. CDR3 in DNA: TGTGCCAGCAGCTTAGCAGGGTTGGACAGTCAGTACTTC. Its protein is CASSLAGLDSQYF.